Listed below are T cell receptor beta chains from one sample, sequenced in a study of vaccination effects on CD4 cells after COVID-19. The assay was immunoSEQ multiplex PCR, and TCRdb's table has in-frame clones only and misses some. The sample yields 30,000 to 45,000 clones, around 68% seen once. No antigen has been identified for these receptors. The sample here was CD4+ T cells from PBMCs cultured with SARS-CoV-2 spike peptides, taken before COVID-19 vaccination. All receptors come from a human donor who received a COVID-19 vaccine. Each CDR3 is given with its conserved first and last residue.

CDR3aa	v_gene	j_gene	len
CASSQRRAGVHADTQYF	TRBV7-2	TRBJ2-3	17
CSASSGSDTQYF	TRBV20-1	TRBJ2-3	12
CASSYDTGVYGYTF	TRBV6-5	TRBJ1-2	14
CASSLAGGAGNQPQHF	TRBV7-8	TRBJ1-5	16
CASSFGVRGVTDTQYF	TRBV11-2	TRBJ2-3	16
CAWVGGMNTEAFF	TRBV30	TRBJ1-1	13
CASSAGRSVGNTIYF	TRBV25-1	TRBJ1-3	15
CASSKTGTPTEKLFF	TRBV7-2	TRBJ1-4	15
CASSPTRDRPYGYTF	TRBV18	TRBJ1-2	15
CAWSVLSGPGVVFF	TRBV30	TRBJ2-1	14
CAWSVRAVNTEAFF	TRBV30	TRBJ1-1	14
CASSDSEGDLKAYEQYF	TRBV6-4	TRBJ2-7	17
CASSTGLVHEQYF	TRBV19	TRBJ2-7	13
CASSSTGYGYTF	TRBV6-5	TRBJ1-2	12